This entry lists 9 T cell receptor beta chains sequenced from one sample in a study of technical replicates of blood from several donors. Profiling relied on immunoSEQ multiplex PCR, and the TCRdb table lists in-frame clones only, not all of them. The data hold tens of thousands of clones, with 90% to 97% observed a single time. The specimen sequenced was T cells isolated from PBMCs. These receptors originate from a human donor in good health.

J is TRBJ2-1 and V is TRBV30; possible D gene TRBD2, 6 bases. Looked up from germline, CDR1 is GTSNPN and CDR2 is SVGIG (reference sequence). V was pared by 3 bases and J by 0 bases, with 9 bases between. The CDR3 loop spans 14 amino acids. The CDR3 DNA is TGTGCCTGGAGAGGAGGGAGCTCCTACAATGAGCAGTTCTTC. Translating gives CAWRGGSSYNEQFF. Variable domain in full (rest from reference TRBV30 and TRBJ2-1): SQTIHQWPATLVQPVGSPLSLECTVEGTSNPNLYWYRQAAGRGLQLLFYSVGIGQISSEVPQNLSASRPQDRQFILSSKKLLLSDSGFYLCAWRGGSSYNEQFFGPGTRLTVL.

The CDR3 protein is CASGQRQQGTEAFF. In DNA form, the CDR3 reads TGTGCCAGCGGACAGAGGCAACAGGGCACTGAAGCTTTCTTT. J is TRBJ1-1 and V is TRBV11-3; D is possibly TRBD1 (6 bases). CDR1 is SGHNT and CDR2 is YENEEA in the germline V gene. The CDR3 is 14 amino acids. V gave up 8 bases and J gave up 4 bases, with 17 bases separating them.

This clone has only a few counts. The V and J genes are TRBV19 and TRBJ2-2, with TRBD1 matching 7 bases. There are 13 residues in the CDR3. Trimming removed 10 bases from V and 2 bases from J; junction bases left unmatched: 4. Germline assignment: CDR1 LNHDA and CDR2 SQIVND (reference sequence). The CDR3 reads CATRQGNTGELFF. Written as DNA, the CDR3 is TGTGCCACCCGACAGGGAAACACCGGGGAGCTGTTTTTT.

The CDR3, as DNA: TGTGCCAGCAGTGAATTCCAGGGGGGTCCCTACGAGCAGTACTTC. Translated: CASSEFQGGPYEQYF. The rearrangement joins TRBV2 to TRBJ2-7, with D possibly matching TRBD1 (7 bases). CDR3 length: 15 residues. V lost 2 bases and J lost 2, with 13 bases in between. In germline, CDR1 is SNHLY, CDR2 FYNNEI.

The chain is built from TRBV7-2 and TRBJ2-3; TRBD2 aligns across 7 bases. V lost 3 bases and J lost 5; bases outside the gene matches: 5. The germline gives CDR1 SGHTA, CDR2 FQGNSA. The CDR3 totals 14 residues. CDR3 protein: CASSLGGRKDTQYF. CDR3 sequence (DNA): TGTGCCAGCAGCTTGGGAGGGCGGAAAGATACGCAGTATTTT. The full variable domain, its missing parts supplied by reference TRBV7-2 and TRBJ2-3, is GAGVSQSPSNKVTEKGKDVELRCDPISGHTALYWYRQSLGQGLEFLIYFQGNSAPDKSGLPSDRFSAERTGGSVSTLTIQRTQQEDSAVYLCASSLGGRKDTQYFGPGTRLTVL.

This clone was seen just once. This chain uses TRBV11-2 with TRBJ2-7, with TRBD1 identical over 12 bases. Germline CDR1 is SGHAT and CDR2 is FQNNGV. The CDR3 length is 17 residues. V lost 0 bases to trimming and J lost 2 bases; unmatched junction nucleotides: 5. In nucleotides, the CDR3 is TGTGCCAGCAGCTTAGACTCGGGACAGGGGGCCCCCTACGAGCAGTACTTC. This encodes CASSLDSGQGAPYEQYF. Drawing the rest from reference TRBV11-2 and TRBJ2-7, the complete variable domain is EAGVAQSPRYKIIEKRQSVAFWCNPISGHATLYWYQQILGQGPKLLIQFQNNGVVDDSQLPKDRFSAERLKGVDSTLKIQPAKLEDSAVYLCASSLDSGQGAPYEQYFGPGTRLTVT.

This sequence joins TRBV7-6 and TRBJ2-7; a possible D gene is TRBD2 (6 bases). Germline loops: CDR1 SGHVS, CDR2 FNYEAQ. This CDR3 is 16 amino acids long. The V and J ends lost 1 base and 2 bases respectively, with 15 bases between them. The CDR3 region is CASSLGDSNGAYEQYF. In DNA, the CDR3 is TGTGCCAGCAGCTTAGGGGACTCAAACGGCGCCTACGAGCAGTACTTC.

The rearrangement joins TRBV6-6 to TRBJ1-1; TRBD1 is a possible D gene (6 bases). Germline V gene data show CDR1 as MNHNY and CDR2 as SVGAGI (reference sequence). This CDR3 has 13 residues. Trimming removed 7 bases at V and 5 bases at J, with 14 bases between. CDR3 protein: CASTPLDRTEAFF. DNA of the CDR3: TGTGCCAGCACTCCCCTAGACAGGACTGAAGCTTTCTTT.

CDR3 amino acids: CASSLAGGAGELFF. CDR3 nucleotide sequence: TGTGCCAGCAGCTTGGCCGGGGGGGCCGGGGAGCTGTTTTTT. The chain couples TRBV5-5 to TRBJ2-2; 8 bases are a match to TRBD2. Germline V gene sequence: CDR1 SGHKS, CDR2 YYEKEE (reference sequence). With V trimmed by 0 bases and J by 6 bases, 1 base remained unmatched. There are 14 residues in the CDR3.